This T cell receptor (beta chain) came from a study of blood T cell repertoires in COVID-19. Across the whole study: In each case, the material was cDNA or gDNA derived from T cells, B-cell-depleted T cells, or PBMCs.

In the source study's methods: Reference gene primer amplification yielded estimated nucleated cell counts. Assay used: immunoSEQ multiplex PCR; TCRdb lists only in-frame clones, some missing. That table is the source of V, J and clone size, and D and trimming were worked out from the DNA. The repertoire holds hundreds of thousands of clones, with roughly 89% as singletons. CDR1 and CDR2 from the germline V gene are GTSNPN and SVGIG (reference sequence). The CDR3 contains 13 residues. J lost 6 bases, V lost 5 bases, and 8 bases had no gene match. The sample consisted of peripheral blood. The clonotype comes from a woman in her 30s with active or convalescent COVID-19. The gene calls are TRBV30 and TRBJ1-2; 8 bases fit TRBD1. This CDR3 reads CAWGTGLVDGYTF. Written as DNA, the CDR3 is TGTGCCTGGGGGACAGGCTTGGTAGATGGCTACACCTTC.